This T cell receptor (beta chain) was sequenced for a study of cytomegalovirus exposure and HLA in healthy donors. General study points: TCR beta sequences reportedly predicted most subjects' HLA-A and HLA-B alleles accurately. For most TCR beta V segments, an earlier analysis put the productive rate at about 90% or about 30% of the time. It was in a later analysis that TCR association rates were seen to vary by HLA locus, highest for DRB1 and lowest for HLA-C. The study dropped some indistinguishable V segments, TRBV6-2 and TRBV6-3 among them.

V trimming: 5 bases; J trimming: 5 bases; junction bases outside the gene matches: 10. This CDR3 has 15 residues. Germline V CDR1 and CDR2: SNHLY, FYNNEI. Primers for the PCR totalled 60 Vbeta and 13 Jbeta. Clones were sequenced by immunoSEQ multiplex PCR, and TCRdb holds only the in-frame ones, with some missing. This table has over 110,000 clones, about four fifths appearing once. As for this clone: Its antigen is not known.

The receptor's source is a woman in her forties in good health and CMV-seropositive. The V call is TRBV2, the J call TRBJ2-7, with 9 nucleotides matching TRBD1. Sequencing was carried out using PBMCs. CDR3 sequence reads: CASSITGTGSDEQYF. CDR3 nucleotide sequence: TGTGCCAGCAGTATCACCGGGACAGGGTCGGACGAGCAGTACTTC.